Each of the 27 T cell receptor beta chains below was sequenced from the same sample in a study of cytomegalovirus exposure and HLA in healthy donors. Primers: 60 Vbeta forward and 13 Jbeta reverse. Here immunoSEQ multiplex PCR was the method, and the copy in TCRdb shows in-frame clones only, minus some. The sample includes approximately 210,000 clones, around 86% of them seen just once. Sample: PBMCs. The receptors come from a woman aged 45-59 years in good health and CMV-seropositive.

The chain recombines TRBV6-1 with TRBJ2-6, with TRBD2 as a possible D gene (5 bases). Germline assignment: CDR1 MNHNS and CDR2 SASEGT. This CDR3 is built from 15 residues. Trimming pared 3 bases from V and 0 bases from J, leaving 6 bases between. The CDR3 DNA reads TGTGCCAGCAGTGACGGGGACTCTGGGGCCAACGTCCTGACTTTC. This translates into CASSDGDSGANVLTF.

The chain has TRBV28 and TRBJ1-2; a weak D match, TRBD1 (5 bases). Germline assignment: CDR1 MDHEN and CDR2 SYDVKM. V was shortened by 1 base and J by 0 bases, with 12 bases between the two germline ends. The CDR3 length is 16 residues. CDR3 protein: CASSLFPDKANYGYTF. Here the CDR3 DNA reads TGTGCCAGCAGTTTATTTCCGGACAAAGCTAACTATGGCTACACCTTC.

This rearrangement joins TRBV7-2 to TRBJ1-6; 7 bases match TRBD1. Germline CDR1 is SGHTA and CDR2 is FQGNSA. V lost 3 bases, J lost 5 bases, and 4 bases stayed unmatched. The CDR3 totals 15 residues. The CDR3 sequence is CASSFIGGNNSPLHF. CDR3 coding DNA: TGTGCCAGCAGCTTCATAGGGGGCAATAATTCACCCCTCCACTTT.

The chain has TRBV19 and TRBJ1-1, with 9 bases aligning to TRBD1. Germline CDR1 reads LNHDA; CDR2 reads SQIVND (reference sequence). This CDR3 has 15 residues. Trimming cost V 4 bases and J 0 bases; bases outside gene matches: 3. The CDR3 reads CASSRGQGMNTEAFF. For the CDR3, the DNA is TGTGCCAGTAGTAGGGGACAGGGCATGAACACTGAAGCTTTCTTT.

V is TRBV6-4 and J is TRBJ2-1, with D possibly TRBD2 on 6 matching bases. This CDR3 is 14 amino acids long. Germline CDR1 is MRHNA and CDR2 is SNTAGT. V gave up 2 bases and J gave up 9 bases, with 14 bases separating them. This CDR3 reads CASSDGGGSGEQFF. CDR3 nucleotides: TGTGCCAGCAGTGACGGGGGAGGATCGGGTGAGCAGTTCTTC.

The gene calls are TRBV29-1 and TRBJ2-5; 8 bases agree with TRBD1. Germline CDR1 and CDR2: SQVTM and ANQGSEA. J lost 5 bases, V lost 4 bases, and 12 bases had no gene match. CDR3 length: 15 amino acids. This CDR3 reads CSVGDGAGGWETQYF. The CDR3 DNA follows: TGCAGCGTTGGAGATGGGGCAGGGGGCTGGGAGACCCAGTACTTC.

The chain carries TRBV7-2 and TRBJ1-1, with 8 bases matching TRBD1. The CDR3 has 15 residues. J gave up 0 bases and V 7 bases, and 7 bases lay outside the gene matches. Germline V gene sequence: CDR1 SGHTA, CDR2 FQGNSA. The CDR3 nucleotides read TGTGCCAGCAAGAGGACAGGGCCCATGAACACTGAAGCTTTCTTT. Translation gives CASKRTGPMNTEAFF.

The chain recombines TRBV28 with TRBJ1-1; TRBD1 matches 8 bases. This CDR3 spans 13 amino acids. J lost 3 bases, V lost 11 bases, and 8 bases had no gene match. CDR1 is MDHEN and CDR2 is SYDVKM in the germline V gene. The DNA of the CDR3 is TGTGCCGGGCCTGGACAGGGCTACACTGAAGCTTTCTTT. As protein: CAGPGQGYTEAFF.

The rearrangement joins TRBV27 to TRBJ1-6; D is possibly TRBD1 (5 bases). Per the germline V gene, CDR1 is MNHEY and CDR2 is SMNVEV (reference sequence). V lost 0 bases, J lost 6 bases, and 15 bases lay in between. The CDR3 totals 17 residues. Written as DNA, the CDR3 is TGTGCCAGCAGTTTATCGAAGGGTGGACATGTTAATTCACCCCTCCACTTT. This codes for CASSLSKGGHVNSPLHF.

V is TRBV29-1 and J is TRBJ2-1; D is possibly TRBD2 (5 bases). The germline V and J ends were trimmed by 3 bases and 9 bases, with 12 bases remaining between them. This CDR3 has 12 amino acids. The germline CDR1 and CDR2 sequences are SQVTM and ANQGSEA. The CDR3 region is CSVEGYRGEQFF. CDR3 DNA: TGCAGCGTTGAGGGCTACCGGGGTGAGCAGTTCTTC.

V usage is TRBV27 and J usage is TRBJ1-5; no definite D call. This CDR3 contains 15 residues. Trimming removed 4 bases at V and 0 bases at J, with 10 bases between. Germline CDR1 reads MNHEY; CDR2 reads SMNVEV (reference sequence). CDR3 coding DNA: TGTGCCAGCAGTTCAGCGCTGGATAGCAATCAGCCCCAGCATTTT. Protein sequence: CASSSALDSNQPQHF.

The J gene is TRBJ1-3, the V gene TRBV6-5; 7 bases align to TRBD1. This CDR3 has 14 amino acids. Trimming cost V 5 bases and J 2 bases; bases outside gene matches: 3. Per the germline V gene, CDR1 is MNHEY and CDR2 is SVGAGI. The CDR3 region is CASSKTGPGNTIYF. DNA of the CDR3: TGTGCCAGCAGTAAGACAGGGCCTGGAAACACCATATATTTT.

CDR3 in DNA: TGTGCCAGCAGCGTAGGGCCGGGGAACACCGGGGAGCTGTTTTTT. This gives the protein CASSVGPGNTGELFF. V gene TRBV9 combines with J gene TRBJ2-2; D is unclear. The length of the CDR3 is 15 residues. V lost 0 bases and J lost 1, with 7 bases in between. The germline V gene encodes CDR1 SGDLS and CDR2 YYNGEE. The complete variable domain, with remaining parts taken from reference TRBV9 and TRBJ2-2, reads DSGVTQTPKHLITATGQRVTLRCSPRSGDLSVYWYQQSLDQGLQFLIQYYNGEERAKGNILERFSAQQFPDLHSELNLSSLELGDSALYFCASSVGPGNTGELFFGEGSRLTVL.

V gene TRBV11-2 combines with J gene TRBJ2-5; 8 bases agree with TRBD1. The J call is in doubt because the DNA end fits TRBJ2-7 better. The CDR3 sequence is 17 residues long. The germline gives CDR1 SGHAT, CDR2 FQNNGV. CDR3 bases: TGTGCCAGCAGCCCGGAGATTAGGACAGGGAACTTCTACGAGCAGTACTTC. It specifies CASSPEIRTGNFYEQYF.

The chain carries TRBV29-1 and TRBJ2-1; TRBD2 matches at 14 bases. V shed 7 bases, J shed 10 bases, and the junction held 6 bases outside the gene matches. The germline V gene encodes CDR1 SQVTM and CDR2 ANQGSEA. The CDR3 contains 13 residues. The CDR3 bases are TGCAGCGGAAGGACTAGCGGGGGGTCCGAGCAGTTCTTC. Translation gives CSGRTSGGSEQFF.

About this clone itself: Other DNA sequences of this sample code for an identical CDR3. The chain is built from TRBV19 and TRBJ2-5, with a weak D call TRBD2 (6 bases). This CDR3 is 14 amino acids long. Trimming took off 2 bases at V and 2 bases at J, with 9 bases between the two ends. Germline V gives CDR1 LNHDA, CDR2 SQIVND (reference sequence). The CDR3 spells CASSIRDFQETQYF. The CDR3 DNA is TGTGCCAGTAGTATACGGGACTTTCAAGAGACCCAGTACTTC. The entire variable domain, with the rest obtained from reference TRBV19 and TRBJ2-5, is as follows: DGGITQSPKYLFRKEGQNVTLSCEQNLNHDAMYWYRQDPGQGLRLIYYSQIVNDFQKGDIAEGYSVSREKKESFPLTVTSAQKNPTAFYLCASSIRDFQETQYFGPGTRLLVL.

This rearrangement joins TRBV7-8 to TRBJ2-2; D uncertain. In germline, CDR1 is SGHVS, CDR2 FQNEAQ. V dropped 2 bases and J dropped 3 bases, with 16 bases sitting between them. The CDR3 is 17 residues long. DNA for the CDR3: TGTGCCAGCAGCTTAAAGTACCTGAGACGGGACACCGGGGAGCTGTTTTTT. Protein: CASSLKYLRRDTGELFF.

This chain connects TRBV7-3 to TRBJ1-2; 9 positions match TRBD1. Germline V CDR1 and CDR2: SGHTA, FQGTGA. The CDR3 totals 15 residues. V shed 2 bases and J 5 bases; nucleotides not matched to a gene: 6. As DNA, the CDR3 is TGTGCCAGCAGCTTATCGGGGACAGGGCTTTATGGCTACACCTTC. Translation gives CASSLSGTGLYGYTF.

The CDR3 sequence: CASTAGEERGGRDEQFF. DNA for the CDR3: TGTGCCAGCACTGCTGGGGAAGAGCGGGGGGGGCGGGATGAGCAGTTCTTC. The rearrangement links TRBV2 to TRBJ2-1; 10 nucleotides align to TRBD2. This CDR3 has 17 residues. Per germline, CDR1 SNHLY and CDR2 FYNNEI. Trimming took 7 bases from V and 8 from J; bases not matched to a gene: 17.

The rearrangement joins TRBV13 to TRBJ2-1; 8 bases align to TRBD2. In germline, CDR1 is PRHDT, CDR2 FYEKMQ (reference sequence). V trimming: 0 bases; J trimming: 0 bases; junction bases outside the gene matches: 16. The CDR3 contains 21 residues. For the CDR3, the DNA is TGTGCCAGCAGCTTAGGTTTGGTACGTCTAGCGGGTCCTAGCTCCTACAATGAGCAGTTCTTC. Its protein is CASSLGLVRLAGPSSYNEQFF.

V usage is TRBV5-1 and J usage is TRBJ2-7, with 9 bases lining up with TRBD1. This CDR3 contains 15 residues. CDR1 is SGHRS and CDR2 is YFSETQ in the germline V gene. V lost 3 bases and J lost 0; bases outside the gene matches: 4. The CDR3 nucleotides are TGCGCCAGCAGCTCCGGGACAGGGATCTCCTACGAGCAGTACTTC. The encoded protein is CASSSGTGISYEQYF.

The J gene is TRBJ2-5, the V gene TRBV15; 7 bases fit TRBD2. CDR1 is LNHNV and CDR2 is YYDKDF in the germline V gene (reference sequence). CDR3 length: 15 residues. Trimming removed 8 bases from V and 0 bases from J; junction bases left unmatched: 9. In DNA form, the CDR3 reads TGTGCCACCGGCTGGGGCGGGGGTAACCAAGAGACCCAGTACTTC. It translates to CATGWGGGNQETQYF.

The chain has TRBV9 and TRBJ2-7; 9 bases fit TRBD1. Trimming took 4 bases from V and 4 from J; bases not matched to a gene: 9. Per the germline V gene, CDR1 is SGDLS and CDR2 is YYNGEE. The CDR3 runs to 15 residues. CDR3 nucleotides: TGTGCCAGCAGCCCTACCGGGACAGGGCTTTACGAGCAGTACTTC. Translating gives CASSPTGTGLYEQYF.

The chain joins TRBV7-9 to TRBJ2-3; a possible D gene is TRBD1 (6 bases). This CDR3 region has 14 residues. The V end was cut by 8 bases, the J end by 0 bases, with 12 bases between. The germline V gene has CDR1 SEHNR and CDR2 FQNEAQ (reference sequence). The CDR3: CASLRGLSTDTQYF. In nucleotides, the CDR3 is TGTGCCAGCCTCAGGGGCCTAAGCACAGATACGCAGTATTTT.

V is TRBV5-6 and J is TRBJ1-6; a possible D gene is TRBD1 (6 bases). Trimming shortened V by 4 bases and J by 10 bases, and 18 bases separated the two germline ends. This CDR3 has 15 amino acids. Germline lookup yields CDR1 SGHDT and CDR2 YYEEEE. The CDR3 bases are TGTGCCAGCAGCGCCGGTCGGGGGGCGGGATCACCCCTCCACTTT. Encoded protein: CASSAGRGAGSPLHF.

J is TRBJ2-3 and V is TRBV28; 10 bases align to TRBD2. The CDR3 runs to 15 residues. V shed 4 bases and J 5 bases; nucleotides not matched to a gene: 6. Germline CDR1 is MDHEN and CDR2 is SYDVKM. The CDR3 is CASSSLSGGLDTQYF. The CDR3 bases are TGTGCCAGCAGTTCCCTTAGCGGGGGGCTAGATACGCAGTATTTT.

The chain uses TRBV25-1 and TRBJ2-5; tentative D call: TRBD2 (5 bases). The length of the CDR3 is 14 residues. Trimming took 6 bases from V and 5 from J, leaving 16 bases between them. Germline V CDR1 and CDR2: MGHDK, SYGVNS. The CDR3 sequence is CASSIEGGGETQYF. The CDR3 bases are TGTGCCAGCAGCATAGAAGGAGGCGGGGAGACCCAGTACTTC. Full variable domain (missing parts from reference TRBV25-1 and TRBJ2-5): EADIYQTPRYLVIGTGKKITLECSQTMGHDKMYWYQQDPGMELHLIHYSYGVNSTEKGDLSSESTVSRIRTEHFPLTLESARPSHTSQYLCASSIEGGGETQYFGPGTRLLVL.